These 3 T cell receptor beta chains were sequenced from one sample in a study of cytomegalovirus exposure and HLA in healthy donors (dated by TCRdb to about 2017). The library was prepared using the immunoSEQ multiplex PCR assay. For the multiplex PCR, a mixture combining 60 forward primers for TCR Vbeta segments and 13 reverse primers for TCR Jbeta segments was used. This immuneACCESS table, as held by TCRdb, lists in-frame sequences with V and J called but not all clones. Of the missing ones, under half trace to an unresolved V gene in checked studies; the others have no known cause. The sample table records some 84,000 clones; 55% to 65% of these occur just once. Approximately 15% of the sample is taken by the ten largest. Sequencing used PBMCs. The receptors were gathered from a woman between 40 and 55 years old in good health and CMV-seropositive.

A few counts support this clone. In DNA, the CDR3 is TGTGCCAGCAGTAGAGCGGGACAGGGAGAAAGCTACAATGAGCAGTTCTTC. This sequence encodes CASSRAGQGESYNEQFF. The chain carries TRBV28 and TRBJ2-1; the match to TRBD1 covers 9 bases. Germline V gene sequence: CDR1 MDHEN, CDR2 SYDVKM. This CDR3 comprises 17 residues. With 5 bases clipped from V and 3 bases from J, the junction kept 11 bases outside the gene matches.

In its sample, this clone was seen once. This chain connects TRBV19 to TRBJ2-7; the D gene is possibly TRBD2 (7 bases). This CDR3 contains 14 residues. V was clipped by 7 bases and J by 5 bases, with 18 bases between them. Germline assignment: CDR1 LNHDA and CDR2 SQIVND (reference sequence). CDR3 DNA: TGTGCCAGTACCATCGGGGAGGGGGTCCACGAGCAGTACTTC. Translating gives CASTIGEGVHEQYF.

V and J are TRBV4-3 and TRBJ2-7; 7 bases are shared with TRBD2. The CDR3 totals 15 residues. CDR1 and CDR2 (germline): LGHNA, YSLEER. V was pared by 1 base and J by 2 bases, with 5 bases of the junction left unmatched. This CDR3 is CASSQGAGPTYEQYF. The DNA for the CDR3 is TGCGCCAGCAGCCAAGGAGCGGGACCTACCTACGAGCAGTACTTC.